This T cell receptor beta chain was recorded in a study of blood T cell repertoires in COVID-19. Study as a whole: From the United States, Italy and Spain came samples of acute and convalescent COVID-19. PBMCs, B-cell-depleted T cells, or T cells provided the cDNA or gDNA that made up the material.

The CDR3 runs to 16 residues. V gave up 4 bases and J gave up 3 bases, with 14 bases separating them. Germline V gene sequence: CDR1 SGHNT, CDR2 YYREEE (reference sequence). Seattle patients were enrolled while actively infected and followed longitudinally. Here immunoSEQ multiplex PCR was the method, and the copy in TCRdb shows in-frame clones only, minus some. The table includes 230,000 or so clones, 80% to 90% detected once. Sequencing was performed on peripheral blood. This clonotype originated in a woman older than 75 with COVID-19, enrolled during active disease. This rearrangement joins TRBV5-4 to TRBJ1-6; D is possibly TRBD1 (5 bases). CDR3 nucleotide sequence: TGTGCCAGCAGCGCCGGCGGGGGTAACTATAATTCACCCCTCCACTTT. This encodes CASSAGGGNYNSPLHF.